These 30 T cell receptor beta chains originate from one sample sequenced in a study of T cell repertoires in cytomegalovirus infection. MiXCR, run by TCRdb on the reads, gives a single entry per CDR3 protein. The sample lists around 800,000 distinct CDR3 sequences; approximately 29% were seen once. The antigens these receptors bind are not known. This material consisted of cultured CD8+ T cells from PBMCs, taken from culture after CMV antigen stimulation. The receptors shown here come from a human donor in good health (CMV status not recorded). Some clones in this sample may be carry-over from other donors' samples.

This clonotype has a handful of counts. This chain joins TRBV6-2 or TRBV6-3 and TRBJ2-1; D gene unclear. Trimming took off 5 bases at V and 2 bases at J, with 4 bases between the two ends. Germline CDR1 reads MNHEY; CDR2 reads SVGEGT. CDR3 length: 12 residues. The CDR3 here is CASSKTYNEQFF. In DNA form, the CDR3 reads TGTGCCAGCAGTAAGACCTACAATGAGCAGTTCTTC.

The chain is built from TRBV7-9 and TRBJ1-1; D is unclear. Between the trimmed V and J ends, which lost 5 bases and 1 base, there was a span of 14 bases. The CDR3 runs to 15 residues. CDR1 is SEHNR and CDR2 is FQNEAQ in the germline V gene (reference sequence). CDR3 nucleotides: TGTGCCAGCAGCGGAGGTCTGGCCAGGAACACTGAAGCTTTCTTT. This encodes CASSGGLARNTEAFF.

This chain connects TRBV12-3 or TRBV12-4 to TRBJ1-2; D perhaps matches TRBD1 (5 bases). V lost 3 bases and J 6 bases, leaving 11 bases between the germline ends. The length of the CDR3 is 13 residues. The CDR3 nucleotides are TGTGCCAGCAGTTTGTGGGGCGCAGATGGCTACACCTTC. This codes for CASSLWGADGYTF.

The chain carries TRBV6-5 and TRBJ1-2; no firm D call. Germline CDR1 and CDR2: MNHEY and SVGAGI. Trimming shortened V by 8 bases and J by 1 base, and 8 bases separated the two germline ends. The CDR3 is 12 amino acids. The CDR3 here is CASYFINYGYTF. CDR3 DNA sequence: TGTGCCAGCTATTTTATTAACTATGGCTACACCTTC.

This clonotype occurred many times. The CDR3 is CASSYEVEPYEQYV. CDR3 nucleotides: TGTGCCAGCAGCTACGAGGTGGAGCCCTACGAGCAGTACGTC. V gene TRBV7-9 combines with J gene TRBJ2-7; D ambiguous. Looked up from germline, CDR1 is SEHNR and CDR2 is FQNEAQ (reference sequence). The CDR3 consists of 14 residues. Trimming pared 4 bases from V and 2 bases from J, leaving 12 bases between.

The V and J genes are TRBV7-9 and TRBJ2-2, with 13 bases fitting TRBD2. Looked up from germline, CDR1 is SEHNR and CDR2 is FQNEAQ (reference sequence). V lost 5 bases, J lost 0 bases, and 3 bases stayed unmatched. This CDR3 contains 17 residues. CDR3 DNA sequence: TGTGCCAGCAGCCTCGGGACTAGCGGGACGAACACCGGGGAGCTGTTTTTT. As protein: CASSLGTSGTNTGELFF.

The rearrangement uses TRBV11-3 and TRBJ2-1; D gene unclear. This CDR3 spans 14 amino acids. Germline CDR1 is SGHNT and CDR2 is YENEEA. Trimming cost V 0 bases and J 10 bases, with 13 bases left between them. The CDR3 protein is CASSLDYGGREQFF. The CDR3, as DNA: TGTGCCAGCAGCTTAGATTACGGTGGCCGGGAGCAGTTCTTC.

The V call is TRBV7-4, the J call TRBJ2-3, with D unclear. CDR1 and CDR2 from the germline V gene are SGHVT and SQSDAQ. This CDR3 contains 13 residues. The V end was cut by 4 bases, the J end by 6 bases, with 11 bases between. The CDR3 region is CASSSPSPDTQYF. DNA of the CDR3: TGTGCCAGCAGCTCCCCCTCCCCGGATACGCAGTATTTT.

This sequence joins TRBV27 and TRBJ2-2; 8 bases agree with TRBD1. CDR3 size: 15 residues. The germline V gene encodes CDR1 MNHEY and CDR2 SMNVEV (reference sequence). V shed 5 bases and J 5 bases; nucleotides not matched to a gene: 7. CDR3 nucleotides: TGTGCCAGCAGTCGGCAGGGGGCACGAACCGGGGAGCTGTTTTTT. Translating it yields CASSRQGARTGELFF.

The CDR3 nucleotides read TGTGCCACCAGTCCCCTCACTCGGGGGCGAGATGGAAACACCATATATTTT. Its translation: CATSPLTRGRDGNTIYF. V gene TRBV15 combines with J gene TRBJ1-3; D perhaps matches TRBD1 (6 bases). Germline V lookup: CDR1 LNHNV, CDR2 YYDKDF (reference sequence). The V end was cut by 6 bases, the J end by 3 bases, with 21 bases between. The CDR3 totals 17 residues.

The rearrangement uses TRBV5-4 and TRBJ1-2; D may be TRBD1 (5 bases). The V and J ends lost 3 bases and 6 bases respectively, with 15 bases between them. Germline V gene lookup returns CDR1 SGHNT and CDR2 YYREEE (reference sequence). This CDR3 is 14 amino acids long. The CDR3 here is CASSWTIGGDGYTF. The CDR3 region has the DNA TGTGCCAGCAGCTGGACCATTGGGGGGGATGGCTACACCTTC.

This clonotype turned up a few times. This rearrangement joins TRBV19 to TRBJ1-1, with D uncertain. This CDR3 contains 16 residues. V was pared by 2 bases and J by 2 bases, with 15 bases between. Germline V CDR1 and CDR2: LNHDA, SQIVND (reference sequence). The CDR3 sequence is CASSIRRVYTNTEAFF. CDR3 bases: TGTGCCAGTAGTATAAGAAGGGTTTATACTAACACTGAAGCTTTCTTT. The complete variable domain, with remaining parts taken from reference TRBV19 and TRBJ1-1, reads DGGITQSPKYLFRKEGQNVTLSCEQNLNHDAMYWYRQDPGQGLRLIYYSQIVNDFQKGDIAEGYSVSREKKESFPLTVTSAQKNPTAFYLCASSIRRVYTNTEAFFGQGTRLTVV.

Comments on this clonotype: A much larger clone differs by one base, so this may be a read error. The chain has TRBV7-3 and TRBJ2-6; perhaps TRBD1 as D (7 bases). CDR1 is SGHTA and CDR2 is FQGTGA in the germline V gene. This CDR3 comprises 15 residues. CDR3 coding DNA: TGTGCCAGCAGCCCGCGGACAGGAGGGGCCAGCGTCCTGACTTTC. Amino acids: CASSPRTGGASVLTF.

The chain recombines TRBV15 with TRBJ1-2; no definite D call. Trimming removed 6 bases at V and 2 bases at J, with 7 bases between. This CDR3 is 12 amino acids long. Germline-derived CDR1 and CDR2 are LNHNV and YYDKDF (reference sequence). In DNA form, the CDR3 reads TGTGCCACCAGAGAGGTCAACTATGGCTACACCTTC. Amino acid sequence: CATREVNYGYTF.

This clonotype showed up many times. CDR3 DNA: TGTGCCAGCAGCTTAGGGGGAAGGCAGCCCCAGCATTTT. Translated: CASSLGGRQPQHF. The chain has TRBV7-6 and TRBJ1-5; no firm D call. V lost 1 base and J lost 7, with 8 bases in between. The CDR3 runs 13 residues. CDR1 SGHVS and CDR2 FNYEAQ come from the germline V gene.

This clonotype was counted only a few times. The chain links TRBV28 to TRBJ1-5; TRBD1 is a possible D gene (5 bases). The CDR3 is 14 residues long. The germline V gene encodes CDR1 MDHEN and CDR2 SYDVKM. Trimming took off 5 bases at V and 1 base at J, with 9 bases between the two ends. The CDR3: CASSRDRSNQPQHF. The CDR3 nucleotides read TGTGCCAGCAGTAGGGACCGCAGCAATCAGCCCCAGCATTTT.

This clonotype was observed a handful of times. V and J are TRBV28 and TRBJ1-6; D not resolved. The CDR3 has 14 residues. The V and J ends lost 8 bases and 4 bases respectively, with 12 bases between them. The germline gives CDR1 MDHEN, CDR2 SYDVKM. The CDR3 region is CASASGQYNSPLHF. CDR3 nucleotides: TGTGCCAGCGCCTCTGGCCAGTATAATTCACCCCTCCACTTT.

This clonotype has at least ten counts. The chain combines TRBV7-6 with TRBJ2-7, with 10 positions matching TRBD2. From germline, CDR1 is SGHVS and CDR2 FNYEAQ. This CDR3 is built from 20 residues. After removal of 0 bases from V and 0 bases from J, the junction contained 14 bases not matched to a gene. In nucleotides, the CDR3 is TGTGCCAGCAGCTTAGCGGGATCGAGCGGGGGGGCGTACAGCTCCTACGAGCAGTACTTC. It translates to CASSLAGSSGGAYSSYEQYF.

The gene calls are TRBV20-1 and TRBJ1-2; 11 nucleotides agree with TRBD1. The V gene end was trimmed by 1 base and the J gene end by 3 bases; junction bases not matched to a gene: 4. This CDR3 is built from 15 residues. The V gene's germline CDR1 is DFQATT and CDR2 SNEGSKA (reference sequence). The CDR3 region is CSARGGDRGDYGYTF. Here the CDR3 DNA reads TGCAGTGCTAGAGGTGGGGACAGGGGGGACTATGGCTACACCTTC.

The chain links TRBV7-9 to TRBJ2-2; D may be TRBD2 (6 bases). This CDR3 is built from 15 residues. Germline V gives CDR1 SEHNR, CDR2 FQNEAQ (reference sequence). The germline V and J ends were trimmed by 7 bases and 7 bases, with 19 bases remaining between them. CDR3 DNA sequence: TGTGCCAGCATTGGACGGGGGACCCACGGCGGGGAGCTGTTTTTT. Encoded protein: CASIGRGTHGGELFF.

This clonotype has just a few counts. The gene calls are TRBV4-1 and TRBJ2-7, with D maybe TRBD2 (5 bases). The germline V and J ends were trimmed by 1 base and 4 bases, with 14 bases remaining between them. CDR1 MGHRA and CDR2 YSYEKL come from the germline V gene. CDR3 length: 15 residues. The CDR3 here is CASSQVAGVEYEQYF. The CDR3 DNA is TGCGCCAGCAGCCAAGTGGCCGGGGTGGAGTACGAGCAGTACTTC.

The chain is built from TRBV7-6 and TRBJ1-1; D gene unclear. The V gene's germline CDR1 is SGHVS and CDR2 FNYEAQ. V was cut by 4 bases and J by 8 bases, with 11 bases left in between. This CDR3 is built from 12 residues. This CDR3 is CASSSEGAEAFF. Written as DNA, the CDR3 is TGTGCCAGCAGCTCGGAGGGAGCCGAAGCTTTCTTT.

The rearrangement uses TRBV4-1 and TRBJ1-2; D unresolved. CDR3 size: 17 residues. Germline CDR1 is MGHRA and CDR2 is YSYEKL. V was clipped by 0 bases and J by 8 bases, with 22 bases between them. CDR3 amino acids: CASSQEPSTLREQGYTF. The CDR3 coding sequence is TGCGCCAGCAGCCAAGAGCCCTCCACCCTTAGAGAGCAGGGCTACACCTTC.

V gene TRBV2 combines with J gene TRBJ2-1, with D uncertain. V was pared by 9 bases and J by 6 bases, with 12 bases between. Germline V gene lookup returns CDR1 SNHLY and CDR2 FYNNEI. CDR3 size: 12 residues. CDR3 loop: CASLDRLNEQFF. CDR3 DNA sequence: TGTGCCAGTCTAGACCGACTCAATGAGCAGTTCTTC.

This clonotype was found once. The rearrangement joins TRBV7-9 to TRBJ2-5; D possibly matches TRBD1 or TRBD2 (6 bases each). This CDR3 spans 17 amino acids. Germline V CDR1 and CDR2: SEHNR, FQNEAQ (reference sequence). With 2 bases removed from V and 4 bases from J, the gap between germline ends came to 20 bases. The CDR3 loop is CASSLRGGTGVRETQYF. In DNA form, the CDR3 reads TGTGCCAGCAGCTTACGTGGGGGCACGGGGGTACGAGAGACCCAGTACTTC. Filled out from reference TRBV7-9 and TRBJ2-5, the complete variable domain reads DTGVSQNPRHKITKRGQNVTFRCDPISEHNRLYWYRQTLGQGPEFLTYFQNEAQLEKSRLLSDRFSAERPKGSFSTLEIQRTEQGDSAMYLCASSLRGGTGVRETQYFGPGTRLLVL.

In its sample, this clonotype was seen a few times. V is TRBV7-9 and J is TRBJ1-4, with D possibly matching TRBD1 (6 bases). CDR3 size: 14 residues. CDR1 and CDR2 (germline): SEHNR, FQNEAQ (reference sequence). The V gene lost 5 bases and the J gene lost 8 bases, with 15 bases spanning the gap. CDR3 bases: TGTGCCAGCAGCCAAGGAGGGGGGCGAGAAAAACTGTTTTTT. Protein: CASSQGGGREKLFF.

This chain joins TRBV7-9 and TRBJ1-3; the D is unclear. Germline CDR1 reads SEHNR; CDR2 reads FQNEAQ (reference sequence). The CDR3 has 13 amino acids. The CDR3 DNA reads TGTGTCGTCCCCGGCAAGACTGGAAACACCATATATTTT. This translates into CVVPGKTGNTIYF.

The chain is built from TRBV9 and TRBJ1-1; tentative D call: TRBD1 (6 bases). Per the germline V gene, CDR1 is SGDLS and CDR2 is YYNGEE. The CDR3 runs to 19 residues. Between the trimmed V and J ends, which lost 4 bases and 4 bases, there was a span of 29 bases. The chain's CDR3 is CASSPRGSPGDAVGTEAFF. Here the CDR3 DNA reads TGTGCCAGCAGCCCCAGGGGTTCCCCAGGGGACGCCGTGGGCACTGAAGCTTTCTTT.

This clonotype appeared a few times. The chain combines TRBV6-2 or TRBV6-3 with TRBJ1-5; D is ambiguous. The germline CDR1 and CDR2 sequences are MNHEY and SVGEGT. V gave up 3 bases and J gave up 0 bases, with 9 bases separating them. This CDR3 region has 15 residues. CDR3 sequence (DNA): TGTGCCAGCAGTTATCGAGCGTATAGCAATCAGCCCCAGCATTTT. Protein product: CASSYRAYSNQPQHF.

The rearrangement links TRBV6-6 to TRBJ2-5, with TRBD1 matching over 9 bases. J was trimmed by 2 bases and V by 6 bases; bases with no gene match: 10. The CDR3 contains 16 residues. Germline CDR1 and CDR2: MNHNY and SVGAGI (reference sequence). CDR3 sequence: CASSRHSGQGQETQYF. In nucleotides, the CDR3 is TGTGCCAGCAGCCGACATTCGGGACAGGGACAAGAGACCCAGTACTTC.